This T cell receptor beta chain was recovered during a study of blood T cell repertoires in COVID-19. Across the whole study: Collection of acute and convalescent COVID-19 samples took place in the United States, Italy and Spain. T cells, B-cell-depleted T cells, or PBMCs supplied cDNA or gDNA.

This CDR3 comprises 13 residues. Germline V gives CDR1 LNHDA, CDR2 SQIVND (reference sequence). This table comes from immunoSEQ multiplex PCR, and its TCRdb copy is limited to in-frame clones, with some not included. The data contain approximately 250,000 clones, 80% to 95% of them singletons. As for this clone: A junction boundary mismatches the germline segment, possibly from a read error.

Followed over time, Seattle patients had been enrolled while infection was active. The sequenced sample was peripheral blood. The TCR comes from a man aged 30 to 45 with COVID-19, enrolled during active disease. This chain connects TRBV19 to TRBJ1-2; D possibly corresponds to TRBD1 (5 bases). In DNA, the CDR3 is TGTGCCAGTAGTATGCGGCAGGGTCGAGGTGAAGGCTTC. Translated: CASSMRQGRGEGF.